These 7 T cell receptor beta chains were all obtained from the same sample, sequenced in a study of T cell repertoires in cytomegalovirus infection. One entry per CDR3 protein, called by TCRdb with MiXCR from the reads. This table has approximately 630,000 distinct CDR3 sequences, approximately 24% appearing once. Sequenced sample: CD8+ T cells from PBMCs. The receptors originated from a human donor in good health (CMV status not recorded). Some clones in this sample may be carry-over from other donors' samples.

This clonotype showed up just a few times. The rearrangement uses TRBV7-8 and TRBJ2-7; no definite D call. This CDR3 has 15 residues. V was pared by 5 bases and J by 5 bases, with 19 bases between. CDR1 is SGHVS, CDR2 FQNEAQ, per germline. CDR3 region: CASSLQDTYLNEQYV. In DNA, the CDR3 is TGTGCCAGCAGCCTCCAGGATACGTACCTAAACGAGCAGTACGTC.

The gene calls are TRBV24-1 and TRBJ2-3, with 11 positions matching TRBD2. V lost 3 bases, J lost 1 base, and 2 bases stayed unmatched. The CDR3 has 16 amino acids. Germline lookup yields CDR1 KGHDR and CDR2 SFDVKD. This CDR3 is CATSDPLAGGTDTQYF. CDR3 DNA: TGTGCCACCAGTGATCCACTAGCGGGGGGCACAGATACGCAGTATTTT.

This clonotype was picked up many times. The gene calls are TRBV7-2 and TRBJ2-1; D may be TRBD1 (6 bases). The germline CDR1 and CDR2 sequences are SGHTA and FQGNSA. CDR3 length: 14 amino acids. V gave up 4 bases and J gave up 4 bases, with 11 bases separating them. The CDR3 nucleotides are TGTGCCAGCAGCTCCCCCGGACAGTACAATGAGCAGTTCTTC. This codes for CASSSPGQYNEQFF.

This clonotype was observed a handful of times. The chain recombines TRBV19 with TRBJ1-2; tentatively, D is TRBD1 (5 bases). The CDR3 sequence is 13 residues long. Per the germline V gene, CDR1 is LNHDA and CDR2 is SQIVND (reference sequence). V dropped 5 bases and J dropped 5 bases, with 12 bases sitting between them. CDR3 nucleotides: TGTGCCAGTAGTTGGCAGGGCGGTTATGGCTACACCTTC. Its protein is CASSWQGGYGYTF.

As regards this clonotype: This may arise from a read error, as a much more abundant clone is one base away. The rearrangement links TRBV7-6 to TRBJ2-7; possible D gene TRBD2, 6 bases. The germline gives CDR1 SGHVS, CDR2 FNYEAQ. V shed 8 bases and J shed 2 bases, with 19 bases lying between them. The CDR3 length is 15 residues. The CDR3 bases are TGTGCCAGCCGCCAAAGGGGCGGGGACGCCTACGAGCAGTACTTC. Translated: CASRQRGGDAYEQYF.

This clonotype was counted ten times or more. The gene calls are TRBV7-2 and TRBJ1-2, with D perhaps TRBD1 (5 bases). In germline, CDR1 is SGHTA, CDR2 FQGNSA. V lost 4 bases, J lost 8 bases, and 14 bases lay in between. This CDR3 is built from 13 residues. In DNA form, the CDR3 reads TGTGCCAGCAGCTCGGGGGTCTCGGGCGGCTACACCTTC. This codes for CASSSGVSGGYTF.

This clonotype was picked up a small number of times. The chain uses TRBV10-3 and TRBJ2-1; the D is unclear. Trimming removed 3 bases at V and 2 bases at J, with 8 bases between. The CDR3 covers 14 residues. Germline V gives CDR1 ENHRY, CDR2 SYGVKD. The CDR3 DNA reads TGTGCCATCAGTGAAGTGAAAGCCTACAATGAGCAGTTCTTC. Translated: CAISEVKAYNEQFF.